This T cell receptor (beta chain) was observed in a study of spatial heterogeneity in lung cancer. On the study more broadly: Each unique TCR and UMI combination was seen more than ten times on average in raw reads.

About this clonotype itself: The target antigen is unknown.

Germline CDR1 and CDR2: DFQATT and SNEGSKA (reference sequence). V lost 4 bases and J 0 bases, leaving 9 bases between the germline ends. The CDR3 is made up of 13 amino acids. Study-level results: Expanded tumor TCRs that were ubiquitous appeared in blood more at resection than follow-up.

MiXCR was run by TCRdb on the 5' RACE reads, yielding one entry per CDR3 protein. The sample lists over 75,000 distinct CDR3 sequences, 15% to 20% seen once, with 6.2% in the top ten. The sample's time point: sample taken at primary tumor resection. Extraction of whole RNA from tumor, nontumor lung or frozen PBMC preceded unsorted sequencing. Samples were donated by 72 untreated early-stage non-small cell lung cancer patients. V gene TRBV20-1 combines with J gene TRBJ1-2; D ambiguous. The source of this sequence is a male donor with early-stage non-small cell lung cancer. The starting material was PBMCs, obtained at surgery. CDR3 region: CSATPGTNYGYTF. DNA for the CDR3: TGCAGTGCTACACCCGGGACTAACTATGGCTACACCTTC.